This is a list of T cell receptor beta chains from one sample in a study of patients and donors after allogeneic stem cell transplantation. TCRdb recomputed calls from the RT-PCR reads with MiXCR, one row per CDR3 protein. Of roughly 940,000 distinct CDR3 sequences in the sample, 18% were seen once. The sequencing input was blood, either unsorted or a sorted T cell fraction (not recorded which). All receptors come from a human donor who was either an allogeneic HSCT recipient or a stem cell or donor lymphocyte infusion donor (not recorded which). It is not recorded whose cells these are; they may come from a transplant donor. The CDR3 runs from the conserved cysteine through the conserved F or W. A D gene is named only where the DNA matches it firmly. A row's size may be missing; if present it is once, few, many or a size class.

J gene,D gene,clone size,V gene,CDR3 length,CDR3 protein,CDR3 DNA
TRBJ2-7,.,.,TRBV10-3,16,CAISAAFTGLLIEQYF,TGTGCCATCAGTGCCGCCTTCACGGGACTCCTGATCGAGCAGTACTTC
TRBJ1-6,.,.,TRBV12-3/TRBV12-4,15,CASRAPGSLNSPLHF,TGTGCCAGCAGGGCACCCGGGAGCCTTAATTCACCCCTCCACTTT
TRBJ2-7,TRBD1,.,TRBV4-3,15,CASSQARDSAYEQYF,TGCGCCAGCAGCCAAGCTCGGGACAGCGCCTACGAGCAGTACTTC
TRBJ2-5,.,.,TRBV10-3,15,CAISGLLADKETQYF,TGTGCCATCAGTGGATTATTAGCGGATAAAGAGACCCAGTACTTC
TRBJ2-7,TRBD2,many,TRBV10-3,15,CAISASWGGTYEQYF,TGTGCCATCAGTGCGTCGTGGGGGGGGACCTACGAGCAGTACTTC
TRBJ1-1,.,.,TRBV24-1,14,CATSEGRVMAEAFF,TGTGCCACCAGTGAGGGCAGGGTAATGGCTGAAGCTTTCTTT
TRBJ1-2,.,few,TRBV28,15,CAIGPGGPTYDGYTF,TGTGCCATCGGGCCCGGGGGCCCAACCTATGATGGCTACACCTTC
TRBJ2-5,.,.,TRBV10-2,14,CASSERGWLETQYF,TGCGCCAGCAGTGAGCGGGGTTGGCTAGAGACCCAGTACTTC
TRBJ1-2,.,.,TRBV20-1,12,CSASGTGFGYTF,TGCAGTGCTAGTGGTACGGGGTTTGGCTACACCTTC
TRBJ2-1,.,.,TRBV6-5,16,CASSYSDSPRNNEQFF,TGTGCCAGCAGTTACTCAGACTCTCCTCGTAACAATGAGCAGTTCTTC
TRBJ2-1,.,few,TRBV12-3/TRBV12-4,14,CASRPPGPHNEQFF,TGTGCCAGCAGACCACCCGGCCCCCACAATGAGCAGTTCTTC
TRBJ2-3,TRBD2,.,TRBV29-1,14,CSVARAPGGDTQYF,TGCAGCGTTGCCAGAGCCCCGGGGGGGGATACGCAGTATTTT
TRBJ2-3,.,few,TRBV12-3/TRBV12-4,15,CASSLSHPGSDTQYF,TGTGCCAGCAGTTTGTCACACCCGGGGTCAGATACGCAGTATTTT
TRBJ2-7,TRBD2,.,TRBV5-1,14,CASRLAGGPDEQYF,TGCGCCAGCAGACTAGCGGGAGGGCCGGACGAGCAGTACTTC
TRBJ2-7,TRBD1,.,TRBV7-9,14,CASSLTGNPYEQYF,TGTGCCAGCAGCTTGACAGGGAATCCCTACGAGCAGTACTTC
TRBJ2-5,.,.,TRBV5-1,15,CASSLSRTDRRTQYF,TGCGCCAGCAGCTTGTCCCGGACTGACCGCAGGACCCAGTACTTC
TRBJ2-1,TRBD2,.,TRBV9,15,CASSVGREAGYEQFF,TGTGCCAGCAGCGTTGGACGGGAGGCCGGCTATGAGCAGTTCTTC
TRBJ2-5,.,few,TRBV12-3/TRBV12-4,15,CASSLIATAWETQYF,TGTGCCAGCAGTTTGATCGCCACGGCGTGGGAGACCCAGTACTTC
TRBJ2-7,.,few,TRBV5-1,14,CASSSGILSYEQYF,TGCGCCAGCAGCTCCGGGATTCTATCCTACGAGCAGTACTTC
TRBJ1-1,.,.,TRBV20-1,12,CSARRVRTEAFF,TGCAGTGCTAGGAGGGTTAGGACTGAAGCTTTCTTT
TRBJ2-5,.,few,TRBV7-3,12,CASSLIGYPRDF,TGTGCCAGCAGCTTAATAGGCTACCCTAGGGACTTC
TRBJ2-1,TRBD2,few,TRBV5-1,15,CASSSGTRVVNEQFF,TGCGCCAGCAGCTCCGGGACTAGGGTAGTCAATGAGCAGTTCTTC
TRBJ2-7,TRBD1,few,TRBV5-1,15,CASSRTGTSESEQYF,TGCGCCAGCAGCCGGACAGGGACCTCCGAGAGCGAGCAGTACTTC
TRBJ2-7,.,.,TRBV11-1,15,CASSPRPVGSYEQYF,TGTGCCAGCAGCCCACGACCCGTCGGCTCCTACGAGCAGTACTTC
TRBJ2-3,TRBD2,few,TRBV12-3/TRBV12-4,16,CASSPEGLADTDTQYF,TGTGCCAGCAGTCCCGAGGGACTAGCTGACACAGATACGCAGTATTTT
TRBJ1-6,.,.,TRBV7-9,15,CASSRDGGVGSPLHF,TGTGCCAGCAGCCGGGACGGAGGTGTGGGTTCACCCCTCCACTTT
TRBJ2-1,TRBD2,.,TRBV3-1,16,CASSHLLAGGHSEQFF,TGTGCCAGCAGCCACCTACTAGCGGGGGGGCATTCTGAGCAGTTCTTC
TRBJ1-1,.,.,TRBV29-1,15,CSVAFVLSVNTEAFF,TGCAGCGTTGCTTTTGTACTATCCGTGAACACTGAAGCTTTCTTT
TRBJ2-3,TRBD2,.,TRBV11-1,16,CASSYLAGALTDTQYF,TGTGCCAGCAGCTATTTAGCGGGGGCCCTCACAGATACGCAGTATTTT
TRBJ2-5,TRBD1,few,TRBV5-1,13,CASSFGTGYPQYF,TGCGCCAGCAGCTTCGGGACAGGGTACCCCCAGTACTTC
TRBJ1-2,.,few,TRBV20-1,13,CSARNREGYGYTF,TGCAGTGCTAGGAACAGGGAGGGCTATGGCTACACCTTC
TRBJ2-7,.,.,TRBV20-1,12,CSARDITYEQYF,TGCAGTGCTAGGGACATAACATACGAGCAGTACTTC
TRBJ2-1,.,few,TRBV12-3/TRBV12-4,12,CASRTRVAEQFF,TGTGCCAGCAGGACCAGGGTGGCTGAGCAGTTCTTC
TRBJ2-3,TRBD2,.,TRBV9,15,CASSVDGREGDTQYF,TGTGCCAGCAGCGTAGATGGGAGGGAAGGAGATACGCAGTATTTT
TRBJ2-2,.,.,TRBV12-3/TRBV12-4,15,CASGDDSSNTGELFF,TGTGCCAGCGGGGACGACAGCTCGAACACCGGGGAGCTGTTTTTT
TRBJ2-1,.,many,TRBV12-3/TRBV12-4,16,CASSLGGRGSGGEQFF,TGTGCCAGCAGTTTGGGAGGACGAGGGTCTGGAGGTGAGCAGTTCTTC
TRBJ2-7,.,.,TRBV5-1,14,CASSLDGPDYEQYF,TGCGCCAGCAGCTTGGACGGACCAGACTACGAGCAGTACTTC
TRBJ1-1,.,few,TRBV29-1,11,CSVGENREAFF,TGCAGCGTTGGGGAGAACAGGGAAGCTTTCTTT
TRBJ2-7,.,once,TRBV12-3/TRBV12-4,15,CASSPDSGSPYEQYF,TGTGCCAGCAGTCCCGACAGCGGCTCCCCCTACGAGCAGTACTTC
TRBJ2-1,.,.,TRBV12-3/TRBV12-4,15,CASSPDYGSHNEQFF,TGTGCCAGCAGCCCGGACTATGGTAGCCACAATGAGCAGTTCTTC
TRBJ2-5,TRBD1,few,TRBV12-3/TRBV12-4,16,CASSLGGQGLGETQYF,TGTGCCAGCAGTTTGGGCGGACAGGGTTTGGGAGAGACCCAGTACTTC
TRBJ1-2,.,.,TRBV24-1,14,CATSDSYSNYGYTF,TGTGCCACCAGTGATTCTTACAGTAACTATGGCTACACCTTC
TRBJ2-1,TRBD2,.,TRBV20-1,19,CSARELYSPIAGVKLEQFF,TGCAGTGCTAGAGAACTCTACAGTCCCATAGCGGGAGTTAAGTTGGAGCAGTTCTTC
TRBJ2-5,.,many,TRBV5-1,12,CASSRNQETQYF,TGCGCCAGCAGTCGGAACCAAGAGACCCAGTACTTC
TRBJ2-1,.,.,TRBV20-1,12,CSARFIHNEQFF,TGCAGTGCTAGATTTATCCACAATGAGCAGTTCTTC
TRBJ1-1,.,many,TRBV29-1,12,CSPSRGNTEAFF,TGCAGCCCCTCGAGGGGGAACACTGAAGCTTTCTTT
TRBJ2-6,.,.,TRBV20-1,14,CSARRDSGANVLTF,TGCAGTGCCCGTCGGGACTCTGGGGCCAACGTCCTGACTTTC
TRBJ1-1,TRBD1,few,TRBV5-6,17,CASSLGAGGHVNTEAFF,TGTGCCAGCAGCTTGGGGGCAGGGGGCCATGTGAACACTGAAGCTTTCTTT